The next 7 T cell receptor beta chains were all read from a single sample in a study of early T cells in non-severe SARS-CoV-2 infection. One entry per CDR3 protein results from TCRdb running MiXCR on the 5' RACE reads. Of about 110,000 distinct CDR3 sequences in the sample, over 10% were seen once. Material: whole blood. All receptors derive from an adult who was a healthcare worker with PCR-confirmed SARS-CoV-2 infection or an uninfected control (not recorded which).

The chain uses TRBV28 and TRBJ2-3; TRBD2 might be the D (5 bases). Looked up from germline, CDR1 is MDHEN and CDR2 is SYDVKM. The V end was cut by 7 bases, the J end by 9 bases, with 14 bases between. The CDR3 consists of 12 residues. The CDR3 loop is CASTNLGGTQYF. The CDR3 nucleotides read TGTGCCAGCACCAATCTCGGAGGAACGCAGTATTTT.

This chain uses TRBV25-1 with TRBJ1-1; 7 bases map to TRBD1. V lost 7 bases to trimming and J lost 3 bases; unmatched junction nucleotides: 8. Germline V lookup: CDR1 MGHDK, CDR2 SYGVNS. This CDR3 has 14 amino acids. CDR3: CASIPGGMHTEAFF. CDR3 nucleotide sequence: TGTGCCAGCATTCCAGGGGGAATGCACACTGAAGCTTTCTTT.

The chain couples TRBV7-9 to TRBJ2-7, with D maybe TRBD2 (6 bases). Germline V gene lookup returns CDR1 SEHNR and CDR2 FQNEAQ (reference sequence). This CDR3 contains 15 residues. The V gene lost 4 bases and the J gene lost 3 bases, with 16 bases spanning the gap. CDR3 in DNA: TGTGCCAGCAGCTCTACGGCGGGGATAAACTACGAGCAGTACTTC. This sequence encodes CASSSTAGINYEQYF.

This clonotype was seen at least ten times. V is TRBV6-5 and J is TRBJ1-5, with a weak D call TRBD1 (5 bases). Trimming removed 6 bases from V and 9 bases from J, with 9 bases in between. The CDR3 totals 11 residues. CDR1 is MNHEY and CDR2 is SVGAGI in the germline V gene. The CDR3 reads CASSSGGPQHF. The CDR3 coding sequence is TGTGCCAGCAGCAGTGGGGGGCCCCAGCATTTT.

This clonotype was observed a handful of times. This chain joins TRBV3-1 and TRBJ1-5, with TRBD1 matching 8 bases. Trimming at V came to 4 bases and at J to 2 bases, leaving 7 bases not matched to a gene. The CDR3 is 16 residues long. The germline gives CDR1 LGHDT, CDR2 YNNKEL (reference sequence). As DNA, the CDR3 is TGTGCCAGCAGCCCAGGTCCGGACAGGGGCAATCAGCCCCAGCATTTT. Amino acid sequence: CASSPGPDRGNQPQHF.

This clonotype was observed a handful of times. The CDR3 is CSARPWNTEAFF. CDR3 nucleotides: TGCAGTGCTAGACCGTGGAACACTGAAGCTTTCTTT. The V gene is TRBV20-1, the J gene TRBJ1-1; D remains unclear. The CDR3 runs 12 residues. The V end was cut by 2 bases, the J end by 1 base, with 5 bases between. Per germline, CDR1 DFQATT and CDR2 SNEGSKA (reference sequence).

This clonotype showed up just a few times. The V and J genes are TRBV11-3 and TRBJ2-5, with D possibly matching TRBD1 (5 bases). The germline V gene encodes CDR1 SGHNT and CDR2 YENEEA. The CDR3 contains 16 residues. The ends were cut back, 3 bases at V and 1 base at J, with 15 bases in the middle. The CDR3 DNA sequence: TGTGCCAGCAGCTTCGACAGCACTCTACTCCAAGAGACCCAGTACTTC. This sequence encodes CASSFDSTLLQETQYF.